Described below is a single TCR beta chain sequence and its context. The target antigen is unknown. Trimming took off 4 bases at V and 7 bases at J, with 21 bases between the two ends. The germline V gene encodes CDR1 SGHRS and CDR2 YFSETQ. The CDR3 extends over 15 amino acids. This entry comes from a study of shared clonotypes between healthy human individuals. Points from the study as a whole: Clonotype sharing among donors likely depends on sequencing depth.

The protocol was immunoSEQ multiplex PCR, while the TCRdb copy is restricted to in-frame clones and leaves out a portion. Among about 2 million clones, 85% to 95% were seen once, and the ten largest hold more than 0.1%. The sequence derives from a young man in good health. Sequences were obtained from naive CD4+ T cells sorted from blood. Sample subset: CD45RA+ positively selected. V gene TRBV5-1 combines with J gene TRBJ2-7; D possibly uses TRBD1 or TRBD2 (5 bases each). CDR3 DNA: TGCGCCAGCAGCGTGCGACGGGACCAGTTCTCGGAGCAGTACTTC. It codes for CASSVRRDQFSEQYF.